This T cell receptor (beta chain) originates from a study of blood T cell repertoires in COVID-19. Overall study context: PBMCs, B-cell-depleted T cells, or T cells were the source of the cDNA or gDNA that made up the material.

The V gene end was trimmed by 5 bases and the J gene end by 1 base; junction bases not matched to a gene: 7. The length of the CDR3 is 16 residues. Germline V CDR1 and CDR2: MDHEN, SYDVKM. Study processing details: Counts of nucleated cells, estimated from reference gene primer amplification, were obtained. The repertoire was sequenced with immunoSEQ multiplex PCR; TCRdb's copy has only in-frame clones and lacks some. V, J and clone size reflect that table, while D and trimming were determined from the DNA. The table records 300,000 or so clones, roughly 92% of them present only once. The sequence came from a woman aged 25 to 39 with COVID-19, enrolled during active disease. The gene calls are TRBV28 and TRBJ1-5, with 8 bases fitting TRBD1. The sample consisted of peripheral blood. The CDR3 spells CASSTPRTGSNQPQHF. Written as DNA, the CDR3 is TGTGCCAGCAGTACTCCTAGGACAGGGAGCAATCAGCCCCAGCATTTT. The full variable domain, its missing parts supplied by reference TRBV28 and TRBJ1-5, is DVKVTQSSRYLVKRTGEKVFLECVQDMDHENMFWYRQDPGLGLRLIYFSYDVKMKEKGDIPEGYSVSREKKERFSLILESASTNQTSMYLCASSTPRTGSNQPQHFGDGTRLSIL.